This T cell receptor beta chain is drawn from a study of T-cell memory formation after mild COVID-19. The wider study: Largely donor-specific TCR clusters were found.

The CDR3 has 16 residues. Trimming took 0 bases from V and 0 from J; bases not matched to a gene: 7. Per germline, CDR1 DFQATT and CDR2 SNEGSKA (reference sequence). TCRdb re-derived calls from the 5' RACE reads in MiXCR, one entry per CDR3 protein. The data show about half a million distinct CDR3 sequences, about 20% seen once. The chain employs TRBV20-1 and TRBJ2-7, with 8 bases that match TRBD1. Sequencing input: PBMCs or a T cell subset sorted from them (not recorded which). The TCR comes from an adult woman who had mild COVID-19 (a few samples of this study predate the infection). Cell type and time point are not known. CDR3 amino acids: CSARDQRTGSSYEQYF. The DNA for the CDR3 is TGCAGTGCTAGAGATCAAAGGACAGGGAGCTCCTACGAGCAGTACTTC.